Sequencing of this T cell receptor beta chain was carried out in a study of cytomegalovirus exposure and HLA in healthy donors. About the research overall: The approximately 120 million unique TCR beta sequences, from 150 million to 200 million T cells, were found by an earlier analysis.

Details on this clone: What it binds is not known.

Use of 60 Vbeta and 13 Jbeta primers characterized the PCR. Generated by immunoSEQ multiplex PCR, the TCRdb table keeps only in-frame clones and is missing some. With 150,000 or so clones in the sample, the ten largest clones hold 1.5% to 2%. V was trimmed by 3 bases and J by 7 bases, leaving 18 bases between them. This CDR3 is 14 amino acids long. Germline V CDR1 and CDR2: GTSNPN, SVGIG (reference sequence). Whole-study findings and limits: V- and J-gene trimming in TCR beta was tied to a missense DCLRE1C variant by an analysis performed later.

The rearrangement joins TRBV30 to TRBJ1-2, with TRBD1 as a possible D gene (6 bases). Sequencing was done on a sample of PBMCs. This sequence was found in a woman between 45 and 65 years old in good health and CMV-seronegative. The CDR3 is CAWRTVITGPGYTF. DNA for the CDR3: TGTGCCTGGAGAACGGTCATCACAGGGCCTGGCTACACCTTC.